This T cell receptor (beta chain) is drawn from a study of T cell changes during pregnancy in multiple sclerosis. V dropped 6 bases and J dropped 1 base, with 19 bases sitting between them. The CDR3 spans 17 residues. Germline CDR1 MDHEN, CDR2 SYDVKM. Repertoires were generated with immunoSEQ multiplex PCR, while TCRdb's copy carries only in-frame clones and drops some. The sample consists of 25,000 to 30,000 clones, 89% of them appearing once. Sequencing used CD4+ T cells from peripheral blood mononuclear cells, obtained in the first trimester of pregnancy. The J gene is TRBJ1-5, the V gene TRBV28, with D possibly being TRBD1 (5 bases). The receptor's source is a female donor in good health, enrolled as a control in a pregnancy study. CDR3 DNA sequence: TGTGCCAGCAGCGACCGGGGGGGGGACCTAAGCAATCAGCCCCAGCATTTT. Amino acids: CASSDRGGDLSNQPQHF. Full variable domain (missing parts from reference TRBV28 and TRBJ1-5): DVKVTQSSRYLVKRTGEKVFLECVQDMDHENMFWYRQDPGLGLRLIYFSYDVKMKEKGDIPEGYSVSREKKERFSLILESASTNQTSMYLCASSDRGGDLSNQPQHFGDGTRLSIL.